This TCR beta chain was captured in a study of T cells after yellow fever vaccination. Study observations and caveats: The booster saw the reappearance of most primary-vaccination clones (approximately 97% CD4, around 88% CD8). The CD4 and CD8 compartments had a small share of their clonotypes in common.

This clonotype was counted a few times. What it binds is unknown. The CDR3 extends over 15 amino acids. Germline CDR1 SGHTA, CDR2 FQGNSA. V gave up 4 bases and J gave up 6 bases, with 16 bases separating them. TCRdb independently ran MiXCR on the 5' RACE reads; one entry per CDR3 protein. Of roughly 160,000 distinct CDR3 sequences listed, 6% to 7.5% are singletons. Sequenced material: CD4+ T cells sorted from PBMCs, taken 4 to 6 days after the first yellow fever vaccination. The clonotype was recovered from a man aged 18 to 35 who received the YFV17D yellow fever vaccine. The chain links TRBV7-2 to TRBJ2-1; D is possibly TRBD2 (5 bases). The DNA for the CDR3 is TGTGCCAGCAGCTCTTACGGTGGACGGGGCAATGAGCAGTTCTTC. Protein: CASSSYGGRGNEQFF.